The sequence of this TCR beta chain was determined in a study of blood T cell repertoires in COVID-19. About the research overall: COVID-19 samples from acute and convalescent phases originated in the United States, Italy and Spain. PBMCs, B-cell-depleted T cells, or T cells provided the cDNA or gDNA that made up the material.

Under the authors' procedure: How many nucleated cells were present was estimated from reference gene primer amplification. TCRdb keeps only in-frame clones here, not all; method: immunoSEQ multiplex PCR. D and trimming come from the DNA, and the V and J calls and clone size come from that table. Of a few hundred thousand clones in the sample, over 75% are singletons; the top ten hold approximately 11%. J lost 9 bases, V lost 0 bases, and 5 bases had no gene match. Germline CDR1 is MRHNA and CDR2 is SNTAGT. The CDR3 length is 15 residues. The receptor's source is a woman aged 70-85 years with acute or convalescent COVID-19. Input material: peripheral blood. The gene calls are TRBV6-4 and TRBJ1-6, with 7 bases that match TRBD1. The chain's CDR3 is CASSDSIGGSSPLHF. CDR3 nucleotide sequence: TGTGCCAGCAGTGACTCGATAGGGGGCAGTTCACCCCTCCACTTT.